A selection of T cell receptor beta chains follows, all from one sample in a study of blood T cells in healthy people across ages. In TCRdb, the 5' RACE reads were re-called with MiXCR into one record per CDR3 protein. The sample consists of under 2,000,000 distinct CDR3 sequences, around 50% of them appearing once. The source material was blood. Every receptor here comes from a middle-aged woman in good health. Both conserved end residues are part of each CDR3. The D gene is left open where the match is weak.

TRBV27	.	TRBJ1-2	CASRVGKGYTF
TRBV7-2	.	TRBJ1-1	CASSTRDKYNTEAFF
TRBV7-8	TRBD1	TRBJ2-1	CASGQGIQETQFF
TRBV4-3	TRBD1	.	CASSQDRGQAGETQYF
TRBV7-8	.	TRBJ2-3	CATTSRGTDTQYF
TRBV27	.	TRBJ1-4	CASHGPGPNEKLFF
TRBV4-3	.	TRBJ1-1	CASSQLGRTEAFF
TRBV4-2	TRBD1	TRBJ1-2	CASSRGDRGYGYTF
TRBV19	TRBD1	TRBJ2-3	CASRRVGDRSTDTQYF
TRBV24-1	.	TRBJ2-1	CATRARGNYYNEQFF
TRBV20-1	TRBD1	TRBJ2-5	CSARDPGGRIHQETQYF
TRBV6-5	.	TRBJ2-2	CASSYEGSGELFF
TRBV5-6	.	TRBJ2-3	CASSFPSSARVGFTDTQYF
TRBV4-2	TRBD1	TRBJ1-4	CASSQGQGRLRRGTTNEKLFF
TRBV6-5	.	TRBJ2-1	CASSYLGLSYNEQFF
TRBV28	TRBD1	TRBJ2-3	CASSVPGQGSKDTQYF
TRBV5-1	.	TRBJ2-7	CASSLGGQLDEQYF
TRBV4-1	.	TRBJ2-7	CASSQVDRVYEQYF
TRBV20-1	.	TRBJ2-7	CSARGSQSYEQYF
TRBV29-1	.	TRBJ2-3	CSGATSTDTQYF
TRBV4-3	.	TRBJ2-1	CASSLARFTYNEQFF
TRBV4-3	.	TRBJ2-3	CASSQALGIGTDTQYF
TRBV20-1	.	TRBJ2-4	CSARDRDSAAKNIQYF
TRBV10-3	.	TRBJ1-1	CATTQGQSTEAFF
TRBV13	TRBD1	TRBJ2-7	CASSSTGTGFYEQYF
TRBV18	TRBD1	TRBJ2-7	CTSSPGTAAGSYEQYF
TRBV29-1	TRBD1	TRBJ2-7	CSAMGQGAFYEQYF
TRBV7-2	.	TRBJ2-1	CASSSRIYNEQFF
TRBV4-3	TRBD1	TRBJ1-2	CASSPDRGRVYGYTF
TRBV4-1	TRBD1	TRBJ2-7	CASSQGGGTGYEQYF
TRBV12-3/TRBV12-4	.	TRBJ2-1	CASSLAMSTGNYNEQFF
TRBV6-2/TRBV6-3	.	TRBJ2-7	CASRNRSFKVYEQYF
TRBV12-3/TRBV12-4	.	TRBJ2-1	CASSLIMSQGFVDEQFF
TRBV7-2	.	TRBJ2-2	CASSPSLAPGELFF
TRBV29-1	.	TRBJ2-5	CSVESRETQYF
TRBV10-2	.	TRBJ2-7	CASGTGLAWEQYF
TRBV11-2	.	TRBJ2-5	CASSFQSGQETQYF
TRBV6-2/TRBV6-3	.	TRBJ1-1	CASSYSRQEAFF
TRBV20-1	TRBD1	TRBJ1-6	CSASGRTGSSNSPLHF
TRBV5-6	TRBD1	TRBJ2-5	CASSFRTTGGRETQYF
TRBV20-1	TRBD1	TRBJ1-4	CSASSNRGGEKLFF
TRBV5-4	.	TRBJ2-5	CASSWGLGAQETQYF
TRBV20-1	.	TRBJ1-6	CSAAQGSLNYSPLHF
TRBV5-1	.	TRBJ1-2	CASSWERMDGYTF
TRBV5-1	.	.	CASRPDQRIYNEQYF
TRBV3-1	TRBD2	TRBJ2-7	CASSQRGTSGADSYEQYF
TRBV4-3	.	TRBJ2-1	CASSQEEGWSSYNEQFF
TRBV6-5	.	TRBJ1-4	CASSYSPQGRGFEKLFF
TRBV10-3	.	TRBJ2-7	CAIRPDLGISYEQYF
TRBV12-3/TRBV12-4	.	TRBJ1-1	CASSLRISRGEAFF
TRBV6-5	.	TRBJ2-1	CASSYGGGDEQFF
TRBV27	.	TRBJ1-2	CASSLGSNYGYTF
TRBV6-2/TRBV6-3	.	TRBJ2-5	CASSYPRQIQAETQYF
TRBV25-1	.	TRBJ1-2	CASSESAGYGYTF
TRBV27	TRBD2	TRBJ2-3	CASSFKAGGGVDTQYF
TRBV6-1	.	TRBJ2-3	CASSELVHTDTQYF
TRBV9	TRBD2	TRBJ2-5	CASSVGVAGYEQYF
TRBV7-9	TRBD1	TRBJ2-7	CASSGGDRGFRYGQYF
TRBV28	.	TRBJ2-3	CASSLFRTQYF